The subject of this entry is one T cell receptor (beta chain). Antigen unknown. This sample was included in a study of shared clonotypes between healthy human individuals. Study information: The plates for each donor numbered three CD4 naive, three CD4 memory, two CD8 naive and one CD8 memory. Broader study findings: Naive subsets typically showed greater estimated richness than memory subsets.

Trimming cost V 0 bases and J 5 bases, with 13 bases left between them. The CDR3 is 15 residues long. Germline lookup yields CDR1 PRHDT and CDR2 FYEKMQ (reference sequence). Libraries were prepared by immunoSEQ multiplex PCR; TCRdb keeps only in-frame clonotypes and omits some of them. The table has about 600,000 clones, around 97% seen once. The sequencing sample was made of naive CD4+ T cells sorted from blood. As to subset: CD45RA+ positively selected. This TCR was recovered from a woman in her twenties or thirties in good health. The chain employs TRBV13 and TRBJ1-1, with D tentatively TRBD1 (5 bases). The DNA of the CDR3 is TGTGCCAGCAGCTTAGGGGCAGGGCGAGGGACTGAAGCTTTCTTT. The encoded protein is CASSLGAGRGTEAFF.